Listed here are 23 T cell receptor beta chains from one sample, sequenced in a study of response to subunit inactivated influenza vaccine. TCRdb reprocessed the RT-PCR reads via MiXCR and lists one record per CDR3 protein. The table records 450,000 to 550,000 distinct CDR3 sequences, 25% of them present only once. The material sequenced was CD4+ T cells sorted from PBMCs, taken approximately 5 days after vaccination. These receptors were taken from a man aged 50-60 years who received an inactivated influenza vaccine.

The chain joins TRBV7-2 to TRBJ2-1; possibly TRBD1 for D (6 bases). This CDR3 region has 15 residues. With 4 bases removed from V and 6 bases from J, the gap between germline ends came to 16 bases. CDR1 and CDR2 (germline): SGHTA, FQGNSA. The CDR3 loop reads CASSSTGWSGNEQFF. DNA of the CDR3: TGTGCCAGCAGCTCTACAGGGTGGTCGGGCAATGAGCAGTTCTTC. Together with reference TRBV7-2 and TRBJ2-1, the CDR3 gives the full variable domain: GAGVSQSPSNKVTEKGKDVELRCDPISGHTALYWYRQSLGQGLEFLIYFQGNSAPDKSGLPSDRFSAERTGGSVSTLTIQRTQQEDSAVYLCASSSTGWSGNEQFFGPGTRLTVL.

CDR3 sequence reads: CSASLGDHGYTF. CDR3 bases: TGCAGTGCTAGCTTGGGAGATCATGGCTACACCTTC. This rearrangement joins TRBV20-1 to TRBJ1-2, with unresolved D. Per germline, CDR1 DFQATT and CDR2 SNEGSKA (reference sequence). With 3 bases removed from V and 6 bases from J, the gap between germline ends came to 11 bases. The CDR3 is made up of 12 amino acids.

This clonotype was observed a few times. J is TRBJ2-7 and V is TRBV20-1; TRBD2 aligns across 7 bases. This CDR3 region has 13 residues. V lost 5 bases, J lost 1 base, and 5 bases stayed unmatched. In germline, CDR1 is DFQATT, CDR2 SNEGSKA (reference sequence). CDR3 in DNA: TGCAGTGCTCTTCTAGCGGATTCCTACGAGCAGTACTTC. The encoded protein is CSALLADSYEQYF.

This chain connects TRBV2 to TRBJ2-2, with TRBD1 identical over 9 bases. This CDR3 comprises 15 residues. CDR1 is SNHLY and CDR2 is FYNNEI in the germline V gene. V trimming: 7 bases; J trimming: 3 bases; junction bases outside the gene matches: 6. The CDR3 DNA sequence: TGTGCCAGCAAGGGACAGGGAGGGGACACCGGGGAGCTGTTTTTT. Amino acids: CASKGQGGDTGELFF.

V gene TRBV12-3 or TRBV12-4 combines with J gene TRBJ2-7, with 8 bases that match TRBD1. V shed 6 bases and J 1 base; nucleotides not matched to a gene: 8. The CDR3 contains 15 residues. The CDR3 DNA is TGTGCCAGCAGACGTACCGGGACAGGATCCTACGAGCAGTACTTC. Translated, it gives CASRRTGTGSYEQYF.

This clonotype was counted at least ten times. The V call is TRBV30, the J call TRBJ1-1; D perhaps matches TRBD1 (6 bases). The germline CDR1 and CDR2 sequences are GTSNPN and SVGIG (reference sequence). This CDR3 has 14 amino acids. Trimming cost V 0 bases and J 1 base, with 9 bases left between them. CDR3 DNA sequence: TGTGCCTGGAGTGTACAAGGGGGGAACACTGAAGCTTTCTTT. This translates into CAWSVQGGNTEAFF. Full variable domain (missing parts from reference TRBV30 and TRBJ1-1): SQTIHQWPATLVQPVGSPLSLECTVEGTSNPNLYWYRQAAGRGLQLLFYSVGIGQISSEVPQNLSASRPQDRQFILSSKKLLLSDSGFYLCAWSVQGGNTEAFFGQGTRLTVV.

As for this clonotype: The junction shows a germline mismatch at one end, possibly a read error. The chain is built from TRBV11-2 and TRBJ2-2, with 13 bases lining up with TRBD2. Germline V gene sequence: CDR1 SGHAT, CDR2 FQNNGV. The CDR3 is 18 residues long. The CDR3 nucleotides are TGTGCCAACAGCTCTCGGACTAGCGGGAGAGGGAACACCGGGGAGCTGTTTTTT. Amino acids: CANSSRTSGRGNTGELFF.

In DNA form, the CDR3 reads TGTGCCAGCAGTCTTTCAGGGGGCCCAATTAGCACAGATACGCAGTATTTT. Encoded protein: CASSLSGGPISTDTQYF. V and J are TRBV12-3 or TRBV12-4 and TRBJ2-3, with 8 bases identical to TRBD1. The CDR3 runs to 17 residues. Trimming at V came to 5 bases and at J to 0 bases, leaving 10 bases not matched to a gene.

The CDR3 DNA sequence: TGTGCCAGCAGCTCGGGACTAGCGGGAGATAGACACGAGCAGTACTTC. It yields the protein CASSSGLAGDRHEQYF. The chain is built from TRBV9 and TRBJ2-7; 14 bases are a match to TRBD2. Germline values: CDR1 SGDLS, CDR2 YYNGEE. V lost 4 bases to trimming and J lost 5 bases; unmatched junction nucleotides: 8. This CDR3 has 16 residues.

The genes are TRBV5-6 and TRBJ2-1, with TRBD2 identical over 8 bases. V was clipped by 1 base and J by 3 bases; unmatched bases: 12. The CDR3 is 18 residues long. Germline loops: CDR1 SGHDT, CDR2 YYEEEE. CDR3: CASSLTISGTFFYNEQFF. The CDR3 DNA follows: TGTGCCAGCAGCTTGACAATTAGCGGGACGTTTTTCTACAATGAGCAGTTCTTC.

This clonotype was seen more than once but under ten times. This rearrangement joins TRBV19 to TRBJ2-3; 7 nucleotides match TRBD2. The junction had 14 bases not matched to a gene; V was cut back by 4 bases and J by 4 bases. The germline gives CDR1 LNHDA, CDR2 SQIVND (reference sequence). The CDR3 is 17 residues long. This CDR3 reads CASSNKGGGSVPDTQYF. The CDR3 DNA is TGTGCCAGTAGTAATAAGGGCGGGGGAAGTGTCCCAGATACGCAGTATTTT.

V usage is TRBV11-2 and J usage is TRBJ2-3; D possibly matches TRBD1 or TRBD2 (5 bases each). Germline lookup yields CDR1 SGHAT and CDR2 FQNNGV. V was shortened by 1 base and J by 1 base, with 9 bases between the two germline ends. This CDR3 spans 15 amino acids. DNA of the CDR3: TGTGCCAGCAGCTTAGTGGGGGTTGGCACAGATACGCAGTATTTT. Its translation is CASSLVGVGTDTQYF.

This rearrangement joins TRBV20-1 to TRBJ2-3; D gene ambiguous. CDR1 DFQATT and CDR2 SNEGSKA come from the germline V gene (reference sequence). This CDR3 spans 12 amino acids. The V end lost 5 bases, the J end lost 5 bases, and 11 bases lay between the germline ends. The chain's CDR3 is CSAPSPRDTQYF. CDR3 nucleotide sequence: TGCAGTGCTCCAAGCCCACGAGATACGCAGTATTTT.

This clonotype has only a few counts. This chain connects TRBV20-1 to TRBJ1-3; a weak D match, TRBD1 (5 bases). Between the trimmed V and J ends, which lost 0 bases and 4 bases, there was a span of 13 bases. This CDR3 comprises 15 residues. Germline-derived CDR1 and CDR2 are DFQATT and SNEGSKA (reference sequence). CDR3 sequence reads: CSARDLQGGGNTIYF. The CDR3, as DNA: TGCAGTGCTAGAGATCTCCAGGGTGGAGGAAACACCATATATTTT.

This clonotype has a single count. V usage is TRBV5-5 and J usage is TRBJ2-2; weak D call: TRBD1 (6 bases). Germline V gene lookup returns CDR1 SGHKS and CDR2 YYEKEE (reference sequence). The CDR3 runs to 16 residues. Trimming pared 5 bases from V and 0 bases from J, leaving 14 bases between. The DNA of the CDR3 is TGTGCCAGCAGGTTGACAGGATACGCGAACACCGGGGAGCTGTTTTTT. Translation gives CASRLTGYANTGELFF.

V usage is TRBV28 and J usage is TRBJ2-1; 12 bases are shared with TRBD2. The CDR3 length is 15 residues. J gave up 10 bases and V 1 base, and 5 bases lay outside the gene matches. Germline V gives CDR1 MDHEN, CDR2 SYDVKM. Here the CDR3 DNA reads TGTGCCAGCAGTTTATCTAGCGGGGGGGCATGGGAGCAGTTCTTC. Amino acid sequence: CASSLSSGGAWEQFF. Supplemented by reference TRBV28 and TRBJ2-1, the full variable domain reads DVKVTQSSRYLVKRTGEKVFLECVQDMDHENMFWYRQDPGLGLRLIYFSYDVKMKEKGDIPEGYSVSREKKERFSLILESASTNQTSMYLCASSLSSGGAWEQFFGPGTRLTVL.

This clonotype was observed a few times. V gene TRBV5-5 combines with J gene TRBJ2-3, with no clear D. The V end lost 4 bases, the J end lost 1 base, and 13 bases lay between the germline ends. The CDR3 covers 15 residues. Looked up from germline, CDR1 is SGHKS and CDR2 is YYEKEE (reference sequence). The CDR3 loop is CASSQSLHGTDTQYF. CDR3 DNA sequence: TGTGCCAGCAGCCAATCGCTGCACGGCACAGATACGCAGTATTTT.

CDR3 protein: CASSWQSGAGTGELFF. CDR3 sequence (DNA): TGCGCCAGCAGCTGGCAGTCGGGCGCGGGCACCGGGGAGCTGTTTTTT. The rearrangement joins TRBV5-1 to TRBJ2-2; D may be TRBD2 (5 bases). The germline gives CDR1 SGHRS, CDR2 YFSETQ. CDR3 size: 16 residues. V was pared by 3 bases and J by 4 bases, with 16 bases between.

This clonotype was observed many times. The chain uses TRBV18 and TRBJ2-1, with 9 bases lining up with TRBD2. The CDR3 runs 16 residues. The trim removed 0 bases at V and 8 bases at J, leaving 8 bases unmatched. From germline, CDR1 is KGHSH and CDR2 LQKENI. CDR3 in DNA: TGTGCCAGCTCACCACCCCTAGCGGGAATTGAGGATGAGCAGTTCTTC. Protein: CASSPPLAGIEDEQFF.

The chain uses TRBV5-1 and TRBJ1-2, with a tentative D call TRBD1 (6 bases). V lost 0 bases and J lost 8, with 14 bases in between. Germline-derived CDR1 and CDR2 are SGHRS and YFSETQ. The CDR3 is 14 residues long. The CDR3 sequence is CASSLVGRGGGYTF. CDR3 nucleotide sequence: TGCGCCAGCAGCTTGGTCGGCAGGGGAGGAGGCTACACCTTC.

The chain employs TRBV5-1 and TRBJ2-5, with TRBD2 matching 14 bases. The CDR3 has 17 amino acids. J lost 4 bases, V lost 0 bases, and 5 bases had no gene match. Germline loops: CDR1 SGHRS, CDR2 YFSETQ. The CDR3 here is CASSLAGTSGGAETQYF. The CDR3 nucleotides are TGCGCCAGCAGCTTGGCCGGGACTAGCGGGGGTGCAGAGACCCAGTACTTC. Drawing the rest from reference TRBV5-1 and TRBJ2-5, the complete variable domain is KAGVTQTPRYLIKTRGQQVTLSCSPISGHRSVSWYQQTPGQGLQFLFEYFSETQRNKGNFPGRFSGRQFSNSRSEMNVSTLELGDSALYLCASSLAGTSGGAETQYFGPGTRLLVL.

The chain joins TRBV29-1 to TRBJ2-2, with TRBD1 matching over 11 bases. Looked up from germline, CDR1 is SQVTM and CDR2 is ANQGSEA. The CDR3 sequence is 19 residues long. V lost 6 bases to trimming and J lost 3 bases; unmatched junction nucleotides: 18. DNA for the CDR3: TGCAGCGTCCAAGGCTCATTAGGACAGGGGGCGTTGGACACCGGGGAGCTGTTTTTT. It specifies CSVQGSLGQGALDTGELFF.

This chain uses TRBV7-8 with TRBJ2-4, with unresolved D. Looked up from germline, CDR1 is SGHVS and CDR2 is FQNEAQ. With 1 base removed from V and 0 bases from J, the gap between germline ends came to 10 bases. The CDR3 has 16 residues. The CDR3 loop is CASSLGRLLAKNIQYF. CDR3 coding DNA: TGTGCCAGCAGCTTAGGACGACTCTTAGCCAAAAACATTCAGTACTTC.